This TCR beta chain emerged from a study of cytomegalovirus exposure and HLA in healthy donors (dated by TCRdb to 2015 to 2018). Describing the broader study: An earlier analysis of approximately 640 of the donors reported 250 to 300 Gb of sequence data and 120 million or so unique TCR beta sequences from roughly 180 million T cells. An earlier analysis of around 580 of the donors used high-throughput TCR beta sequencing to judge whether each TCR beta V gene segment behaved as functional or pseudogenic. Among some 400 genotyped donors of the cohort, an average of approximately 240,000 unique TCR beta nucleotide sequences was sequenced per donor, of which about 18% were non-productive. An early release covering roughly 600 HLA-typed donors comprised approximately 300 gigabases of sequencing data and approximately 85 million unique TCR sequences. In the later analysis, no new phenotypic data were used to find candidate immune exposures; instead, reliance was placed on TCR beta sequences and their occurrence across donors. To predict cytomegalovirus infection status, the study brought together high-throughput TCR immunosequencing, statistical association of individual TCRs with disease status, and machine learning. HLA typing covered class I and class II loci at four-digit resolution. The study was designed to test whether signatures of past pathogen exposure could be identified by cataloging public T cell receptors. Every discovery cohort repertoire had been produced on one sequencing platform. A later genetic analysis took genome-wide SNP genotypes for about 55% of the roughly 670 donors and used that subset as a discovery cohort. About five DR-DQ haplotypes were handled as single units for association and clustering, since linkage in the cohort was strong. Of the 398 genotyped donors, 65% to 90% were placed in the genetic ancestry cluster associated with self-reported Caucasian donors. Typing coverage varied by locus: roughly 629-630 donors for A, B, C, DRB1 and DQB1; some 520 for DQA1; more than 600 for DPA1; around 450 for DPB1. A separate validation cohort of some 130 different subjects was used in addition to the 666-subject first cohort. The study used immunosequencing to profile the T cell repertoires of more than 650 subjects and linked those repertoires to cytomegalovirus serostatus. Donor age, sex, ethnicity and CMV serostatus were compiled alongside the repertoire data. To study patterns of TCR occurrence, a later analysis re-analyzed previously published TCR beta repertoires from hundreds of donors and added high-resolution HLA genotyping.

Study-wide conclusions, independent of this receptor: According to a later genetic analysis, donors in an Asian-associated ancestry cluster had fewer N-insertions in productive TCRs than the approximately 630-donor mean. A later analysis associated some 17,000 TCR beta sequences with specific HLA alleles at a false discovery rate of 0.05. A cluster of highly shared sequence variants was judged likely to be a technical artifact of the sequencing pipeline. Across donors, most TCR sequences were observed very rarely, whereas some public TCRs were present in many individuals. Some IMGT-functional V segments, including TRBV6-2 and TRBV6-3, could not be distinguished by the 87-base-pair reads and were therefore excluded. A few of the identified cytomegalovirus-associated TCR beta chains were confirmed in vitro to be specific for cytomegalovirus antigens. A later genetic analysis associated a missense DCLRE1C variant with V-gene and J-gene trimming of TCR beta chains, and an independent cohort replicated the association. A further reported finding was that TCR beta sequences accurately predicted the HLA-A and HLA-B alleles for most subjects in the first cohort. The classifier was reported to diagnose cytomegalovirus status with high specificity and sensitivity in both the original and validation cohorts. Sequencing depth was assumed to be roughly uniform across donors in the presence/absence analyses, though that assumption may not hold. In an earlier analysis of 587 of the donors, most TCR beta V segments were observed in productive rearrangements about 87% or about 30% of the time, broadly matching IMGT annotations. In this cohort, only TCR beta chains were sequenced, and detectable features were limited by the absence of alpha or paired-chain data. In a later analysis, several top co-occurrence clusters were reported to appear linked to parvovirus B19, influenza, CMV and Epstein-Barr virus. The only immune exposure information available for the cohort was CMV serostatus. A total of around 150 TCR beta chains were listed by the study as associated with cytomegalovirus. Because counts were too low, roughly 18 rarely observed V segments, including chromosome 9 orphons, were left out of the earlier analysis of several hundred of the donors. Compared with equally common non-associated chains, HLA-associated TCR beta chains in a later analysis were more clonally expanded and had lower generation probabilities. A later analysis found that most CMV-associated TCR beta chains appeared HLA-restricted, with HLA associations seemingly driven largely by CMV exposure. Strong co-occurrence of HLA alleles, especially DR and DQ, made assigning TCR associations to individual alleles difficult. It was suggested by the authors that the approach could potentially be generalized to other disease states and immunological phenotypes. Linkage disequilibrium might explain the correlated functional status among segregating V segments, but an unknown experimental factor could not be ruled out. HLA typing was unavailable for some donors at each locus, so association tests used only the typed subset. A later analysis found that TCR association rates varied across HLA loci, with DRB1 alleles showing the most associated TCRs and HLA-C alleles the fewest.

In total, roughly 670 healthy bone marrow donors made up the cohort. All cohort members were sampled while nominally healthy, although unrecorded immune exposures were likely present. The donor was CMV seropositive and was included in the group of 289 seropositive cohort members. A peripheral blood sample was collected from each donor, and TCR beta sequencing was performed on peripheral blood mononuclear cells. The Qiagen DNeasy Blood Extraction Kit was used to extract genomic DNA from the blood cell samples. Details on this clone: Its recognized antigen is unknown. No base qualities exist here, and no much larger clone lies one base off it.

The library was built by means of the immunoSEQ multiplex PCR assay. A mixture of 60 forward primers for TCR Vbeta segments and 13 reverse primers for TCR Jbeta segments was used in the multiplex PCR. A multiplex PCR assay on genomic DNA amplified the CDR3 region of rearranged TCR beta genes. The Illumina HiSeq System was used to sequence the amplified TCR beta libraries as 87-base-pair reads. Per the source publication's procedure: A later analysis counted around 72 million unique TCR beta chains across the 666 repertoires, and 9.5 million to 11 million of these chains were shared by at least two donors. A nearest-neighbor algorithm error-corrected the raw reads and collapsed the reads into unique sequences, merging closely related sequences to remove PCR and sequencing errors. CDR3 sequences were aligned to IMGT reference sequences to assign V, D and J gene segments. For a sequence to be retained, a match of at least six nucleotides to both a V gene segment and a J gene segment was required. A rearrangement was called productive if the CDR3 had no stop codons and remained in frame with V and J, and every other rearrangement was called non-productive. Following IMGT convention, CDR3 was defined as the stretch from the second conserved V-encoded cysteine up to the conserved J-encoded phenylalanine. Sequences without an unambiguous match to a single V gene segment were excluded from the earlier analysis of several hundred of the donors. In an earlier analysis of a few hundred of the donors, V segments were called functional above 56.7% productive rearrangements and were called segregating when the between-donor standard deviation exceeded 5%. A statistical classification framework was developed to diagnose cytomegalovirus status using the catalog of TCR beta chain sequences. A later analysis assigned V and J genes by comparing TCR nucleotide sequences with IMGT/GENE-DB human TR gene sequences. Using the TCRdist pipeline, a later analysis assigned CDR3 sequences along with most-parsimonious VDJ recombination scenarios. In a later analysis, each TCR beta chain was defined by its CDR3 amino acid sequence together with its V-gene family, and reads without a unique V-gene family were excluded. As a way to deal with suspected cross-contamination and a sequencing artifact, a later analysis dropped 450 to 700 nucleotide sequences that were highly shared and had low generation probability. In a later analysis, a clonal expansion index was calculated for each public chain from normalized within-repertoire ranks of inferred template counts. In a later analysis, generation probabilities were computed with a VDJ recombination model fitted to out-of-frame rearrangements, and the resulting probabilities were checked against IGoR. In a later analysis, TCR-TCR, TCR-HLA and TCR-CMV co-occurrence was scored with hypergeometric tests, and a repertoire-size bias correction was applied to TCR pairs. A later analysis estimated false discovery rates by permuting HLA or CMV assignments 20 times. In a later analysis, co-occurring TCRs were grouped with DBSCAN, and TCRdist sequence similarity was added when clustering was performed within HLA-allele-positive subsets. Repertoires with fewer than 30,000 or more than 120,000 public chains, plus five repertoires with anomalous nucleotide sharing, were excluded from co-occurrence clustering. TCRdb obtained this table from immuneACCESS and retained in-frame rearrangements with V and J assigned. These tables miss some clones; where compared with another copy, unresolved V genes account for less than half of the shortfall, and the remainder is unexplained. The DNA was the basis for D and trimming; V, J and clone size are from that table. In this sample the table shows approximately 160,000 clones, about 83% of which occur a single time. 4.8% of the sample is taken by the ten largest.

CDR3 length: 14 amino acids, cysteine to phenylalanine. Solely the CDR3 DNA is kept, with 42 bases framed from the first base. The germline V gene (reference sequence) supplies CDR1 MNHEY and CDR2 SMNVEV. V lost 7 bases and J lost 9 bases, and the count of bases not matched to a germline gene is 11. The sequence derives from a girl between 10 and 17 years old in good health and CMV-seropositive. The sequence is built from TRBV27 and TRBJ2-3; TRBD1 aligns with 9 central bases. The sample comprised PBMCs. The CDR3 has the sequence CASTNRGHPRTQYF. The DNA is TGTGCCAGCACCAACAGGGGGCACCCTCGGACGCAGTATTTT.